This TCR beta chain was sequenced for a study of glioma-infiltrating T cells after dendritic cell vaccination. Study-wide context: Patients had newly diagnosed or recurrent glioblastoma and received dendritic cell vaccines.

Input was roughly 2.2 ug genomic DNA, or all available if less. Method: immunoSEQ multiplex PCR; TCRdb's copy keeps in-frame clones and lacks some. The table includes 90,000 to 110,000 clones, around 91% detected once. Details on this clone: Its target is unknown.

General study points: Higher TCR clonality did not directly relate to longer survival.

The CDR3 totals 16 residues. Germline assignment: CDR1 MGHRA and CDR2 YSYEKL. Time point indicated: after dendritic cell vaccination, including at tumor progression/relapse. Material: blood, obtained after dendritic cell vaccination. The chain has TRBV4-1 and TRBJ2-5; 8 bases match TRBD1. TRBJ2-7 matches the DNA end more closely, so the J call is doubtful. This clonotype originated in a human donor with glioblastoma. CDR3 protein: CASSQGAQGGAYEQYF. As DNA, the CDR3 is TGCGCCAGCAGCCAAGGAGCACAGGGGGGCGCCTACGAGCAGTACTTC.